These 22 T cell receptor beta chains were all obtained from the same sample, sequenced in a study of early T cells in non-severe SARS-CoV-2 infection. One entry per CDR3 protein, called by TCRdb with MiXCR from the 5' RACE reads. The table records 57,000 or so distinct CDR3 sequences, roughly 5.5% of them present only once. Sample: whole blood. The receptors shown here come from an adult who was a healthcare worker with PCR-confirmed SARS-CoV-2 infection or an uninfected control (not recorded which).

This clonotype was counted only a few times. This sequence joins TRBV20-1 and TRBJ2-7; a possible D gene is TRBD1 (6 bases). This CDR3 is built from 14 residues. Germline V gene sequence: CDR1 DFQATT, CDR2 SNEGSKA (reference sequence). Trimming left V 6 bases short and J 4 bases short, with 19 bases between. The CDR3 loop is CSAITGSRVYEQYF. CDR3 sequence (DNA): TGCAGTGCGATAACAGGGTCTCGGGTGTACGAGCAGTACTTC.

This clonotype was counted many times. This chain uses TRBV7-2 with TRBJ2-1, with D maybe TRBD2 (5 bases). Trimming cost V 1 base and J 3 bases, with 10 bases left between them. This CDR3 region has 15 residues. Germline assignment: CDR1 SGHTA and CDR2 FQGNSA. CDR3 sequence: CASSLGLEGYNEQFF. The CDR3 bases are TGTGCCAGCAGCTTAGGGCTAGAGGGCTACAATGAGCAGTTCTTC.

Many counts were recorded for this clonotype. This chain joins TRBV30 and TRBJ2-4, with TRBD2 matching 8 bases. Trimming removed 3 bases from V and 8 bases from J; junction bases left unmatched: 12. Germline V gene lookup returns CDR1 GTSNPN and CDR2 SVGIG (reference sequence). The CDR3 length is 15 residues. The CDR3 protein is CAWSPPGLGMDIQYF. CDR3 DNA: TGTGCCTGGAGCCCCCCGGGACTAGGAATGGACATTCAGTACTTC.

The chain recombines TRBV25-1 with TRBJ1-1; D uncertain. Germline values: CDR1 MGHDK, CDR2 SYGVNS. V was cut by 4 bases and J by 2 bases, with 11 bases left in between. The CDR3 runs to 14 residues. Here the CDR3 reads CASSGRYFNTEAFF. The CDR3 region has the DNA TGTGCCAGCAGTGGCAGATACTTTAACACTGAAGCTTTCTTT.

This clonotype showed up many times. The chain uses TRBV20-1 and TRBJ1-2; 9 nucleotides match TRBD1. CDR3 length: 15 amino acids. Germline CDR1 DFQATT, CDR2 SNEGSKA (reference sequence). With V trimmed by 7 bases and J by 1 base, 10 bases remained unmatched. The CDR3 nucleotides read TGCAGTGTTCTACCGGGACAGGGTATTAACTATGGCTACACCTTC. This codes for CSVLPGQGINYGYTF.

CDR3 amino acids: CASSFITEAFF. CDR3 nucleotides: TGTGCCAGCAGCTTCATCACTGAAGCTTTCTTT. The chain employs TRBV7-9 and TRBJ1-1; no clear D. CDR3 length: 11 amino acids. Per germline, CDR1 SEHNR and CDR2 FQNEAQ (reference sequence). The V end lost 3 bases, the J end lost 4 bases, and 3 bases lay between the germline ends. Looking up the rest from reference TRBV7-9 and TRBJ1-1 gives the full variable domain: DTGVSQNPRHKITKRGQNVTFRCDPISEHNRLYWYRQTLGQGPEFLTYFQNEAQLEKSRLLSDRFSAERPKGSFSTLEIQRTEQGDSAMYLCASSFITEAFFGQGTRLTVV.

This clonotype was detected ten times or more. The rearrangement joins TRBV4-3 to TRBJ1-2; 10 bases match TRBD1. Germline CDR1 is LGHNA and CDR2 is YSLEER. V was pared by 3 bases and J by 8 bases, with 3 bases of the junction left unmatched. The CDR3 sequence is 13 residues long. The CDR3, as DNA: TGCGCCAGCAGCCAGGACAGGGGGAGAGGCTACACCTTC. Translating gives CASSQDRGRGYTF.

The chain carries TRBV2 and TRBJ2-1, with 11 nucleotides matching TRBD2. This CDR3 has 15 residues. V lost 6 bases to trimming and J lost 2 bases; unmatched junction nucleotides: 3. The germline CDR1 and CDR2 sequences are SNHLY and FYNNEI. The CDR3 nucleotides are TGTGCCAGCAGCCCTAGCGGGAGGACCTACAATGAGCAGTTCTTC. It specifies CASSPSGRTYNEQFF.

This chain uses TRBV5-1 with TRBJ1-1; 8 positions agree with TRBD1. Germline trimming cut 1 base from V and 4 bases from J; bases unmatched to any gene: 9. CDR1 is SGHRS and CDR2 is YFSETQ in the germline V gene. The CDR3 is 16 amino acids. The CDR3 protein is CASSLSAGGHGTEAFF. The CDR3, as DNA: TGCGCCAGCAGCTTGTCGGCAGGGGGCCACGGCACTGAAGCTTTCTTT.

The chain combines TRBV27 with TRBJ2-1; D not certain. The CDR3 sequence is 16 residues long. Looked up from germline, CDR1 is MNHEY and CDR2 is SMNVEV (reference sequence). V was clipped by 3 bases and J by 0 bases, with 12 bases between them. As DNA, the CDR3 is TGTGCCAGCAGTTTGGGTCGAATGAGCTCCTACAATGAGCAGTTCTTC. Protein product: CASSLGRMSSYNEQFF.

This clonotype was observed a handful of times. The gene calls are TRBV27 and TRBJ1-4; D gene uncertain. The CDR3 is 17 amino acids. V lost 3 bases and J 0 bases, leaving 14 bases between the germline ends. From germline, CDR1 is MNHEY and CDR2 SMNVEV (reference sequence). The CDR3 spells CASSFGGSYATNEKLFF. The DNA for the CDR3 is TGTGCCAGCAGTTTCGGCGGCAGTTATGCAACTAATGAAAAACTGTTTTTT.

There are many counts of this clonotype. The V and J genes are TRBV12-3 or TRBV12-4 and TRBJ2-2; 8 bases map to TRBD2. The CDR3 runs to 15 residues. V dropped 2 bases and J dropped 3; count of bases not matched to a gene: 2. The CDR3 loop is CASSLSGRDTGELFF. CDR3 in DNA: TGTGCCAGCAGTTTAAGCGGGAGAGACACCGGGGAGCTGTTTTTT.

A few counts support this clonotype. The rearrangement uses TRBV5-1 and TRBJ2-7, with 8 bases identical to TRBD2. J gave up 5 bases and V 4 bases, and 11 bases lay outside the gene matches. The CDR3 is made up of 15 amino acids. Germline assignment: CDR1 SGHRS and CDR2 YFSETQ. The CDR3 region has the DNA TGCGCCAGCAGCCCCCGGGGGGGGGCGGGAAACGAGCAGTACTTC. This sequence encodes CASSPRGGAGNEQYF.

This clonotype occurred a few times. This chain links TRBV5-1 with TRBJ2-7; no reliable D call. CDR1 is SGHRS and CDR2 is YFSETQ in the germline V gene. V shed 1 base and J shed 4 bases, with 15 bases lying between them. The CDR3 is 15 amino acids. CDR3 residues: CASSLYGTRSYEQYF. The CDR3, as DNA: TGCGCCAGCAGCTTGTACGGCACAAGGTCGTACGAGCAGTACTTC.

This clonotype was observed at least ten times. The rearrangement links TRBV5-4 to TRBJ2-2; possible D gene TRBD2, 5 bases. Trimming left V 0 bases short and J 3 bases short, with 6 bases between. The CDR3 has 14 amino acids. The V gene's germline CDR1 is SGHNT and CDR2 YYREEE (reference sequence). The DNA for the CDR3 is TGTGCCAGCAGCTTGGTTAGCGACACCGGGGAGCTGTTTTTT. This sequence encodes CASSLVSDTGELFF. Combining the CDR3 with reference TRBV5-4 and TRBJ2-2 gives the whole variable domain ETGVTQSPTHLIKTRGQQVTLRCSSQSGHNTVSWYQQALGQGPQFIFQYYREEENGRGNFPPRFSGLQFPNYSSELNVNALELDDSALYLCASSLVSDTGELFFGEGSRLTVL.

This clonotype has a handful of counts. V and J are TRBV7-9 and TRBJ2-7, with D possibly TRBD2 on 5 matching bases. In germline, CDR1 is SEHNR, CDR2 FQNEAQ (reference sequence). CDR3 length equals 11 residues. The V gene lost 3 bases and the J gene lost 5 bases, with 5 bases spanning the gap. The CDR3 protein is CASSFGDEQYF. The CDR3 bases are TGTGCCAGCAGCTTCGGGGACGAGCAGTACTTC.

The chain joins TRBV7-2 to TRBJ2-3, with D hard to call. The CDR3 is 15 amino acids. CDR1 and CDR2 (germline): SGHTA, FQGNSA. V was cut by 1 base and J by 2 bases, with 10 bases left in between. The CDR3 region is CASSLGAFPTDTQYF. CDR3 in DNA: TGTGCCAGCAGCTTAGGGGCGTTTCCCACAGATACGCAGTATTTT. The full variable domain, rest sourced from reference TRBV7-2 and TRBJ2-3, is GAGVSQSPSNKVTEKGKDVELRCDPISGHTALYWYRQSLGQGLEFLIYFQGNSAPDKSGLPSDRFSAERTGGSVSTLTIQRTQQEDSAVYLCASSLGAFPTDTQYFGPGTRLTVL.

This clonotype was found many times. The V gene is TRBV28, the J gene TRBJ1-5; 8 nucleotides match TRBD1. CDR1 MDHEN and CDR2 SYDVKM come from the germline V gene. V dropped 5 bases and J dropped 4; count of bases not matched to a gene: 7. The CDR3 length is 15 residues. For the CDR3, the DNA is TGTGCCAGCAGTCCGGACAGGGAACGTAATCAGCCCCAGCATTTT. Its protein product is CASSPDRERNQPQHF.

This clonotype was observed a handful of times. The CDR3 loop reads CSAQTVVGTYEQYF. As DNA, the CDR3 is TGCAGTGCTCAGACAGTGGTGGGGACCTACGAGCAGTACTTC. The chain is built from TRBV20-1 and TRBJ2-7, with D perhaps TRBD1 (5 bases). Germline-derived CDR1 and CDR2 are DFQATT and SNEGSKA (reference sequence). The V end lost 5 bases, the J end lost 2 bases, and 16 bases lay between the germline ends. This CDR3 contains 14 residues.

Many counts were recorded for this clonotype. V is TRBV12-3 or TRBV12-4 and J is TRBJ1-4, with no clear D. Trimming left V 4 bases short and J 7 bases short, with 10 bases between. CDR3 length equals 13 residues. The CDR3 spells CASSSEKGEKLFF. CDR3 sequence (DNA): TGTGCCAGCAGTTCCGAGAAAGGTGAAAAACTGTTTTTT.

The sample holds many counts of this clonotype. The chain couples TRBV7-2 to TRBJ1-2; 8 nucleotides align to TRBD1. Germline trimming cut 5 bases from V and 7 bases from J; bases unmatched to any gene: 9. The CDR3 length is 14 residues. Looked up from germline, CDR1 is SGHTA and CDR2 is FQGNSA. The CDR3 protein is CASSLGQGRPGYTF. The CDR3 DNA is TGTGCCAGCAGCCTTGGACAGGGCAGGCCTGGCTACACCTTC.

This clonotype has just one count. The CDR3 region is CASSPRDGETQYF. CDR3 in DNA: TGCGCCAGCAGCCCCAGGGATGGAGAGACCCAGTACTTC. The V and J genes are TRBV4-1 and TRBJ2-5; possible D gene TRBD1, 5 bases. Trimming took off 4 bases at V and 4 bases at J, with 10 bases between the two ends. Germline CDR1 is MGHRA and CDR2 is YSYEKL. CDR3 size: 13 residues.